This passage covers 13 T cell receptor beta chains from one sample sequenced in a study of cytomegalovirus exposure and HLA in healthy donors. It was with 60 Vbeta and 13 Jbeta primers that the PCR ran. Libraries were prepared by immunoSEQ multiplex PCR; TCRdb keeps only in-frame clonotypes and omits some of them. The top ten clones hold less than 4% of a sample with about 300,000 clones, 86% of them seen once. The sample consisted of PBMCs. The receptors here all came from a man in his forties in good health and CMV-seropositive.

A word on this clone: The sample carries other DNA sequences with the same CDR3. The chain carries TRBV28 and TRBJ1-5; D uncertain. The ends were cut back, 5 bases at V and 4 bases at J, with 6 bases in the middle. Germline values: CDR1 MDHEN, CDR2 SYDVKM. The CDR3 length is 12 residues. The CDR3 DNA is TGTGCCAGCAGTCTACTAAATCAGCCCCAGCATTTT. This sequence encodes CASSLLNQPQHF.

The CDR3 spells CASSPWTGGMSYEQYF. Here the CDR3 DNA reads TGTGCCAGCAGTCCCTGGACGGGCGGGATGTCCTACGAGCAGTACTTC. The V gene is TRBV27, the J gene TRBJ2-7; perhaps TRBD2 as D (6 bases). Germline V gene data show CDR1 as MNHEY and CDR2 as SMNVEV (reference sequence). The CDR3 spans 16 residues. V was trimmed by 5 bases and J by 1 base, leaving 18 bases between them.

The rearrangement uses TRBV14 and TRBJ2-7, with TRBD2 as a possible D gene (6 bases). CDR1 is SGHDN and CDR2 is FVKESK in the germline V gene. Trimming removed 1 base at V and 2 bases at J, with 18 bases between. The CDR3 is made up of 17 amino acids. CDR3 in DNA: TGTGCCAGCAGCCAAGGTAGCGGCGCCCAATCTACCTACGAGCAGTACTTC. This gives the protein CASSQGSGAQSTYEQYF.

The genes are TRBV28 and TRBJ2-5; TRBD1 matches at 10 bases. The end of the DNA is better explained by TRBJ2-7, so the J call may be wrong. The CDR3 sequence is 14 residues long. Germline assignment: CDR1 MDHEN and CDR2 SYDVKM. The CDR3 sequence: CASARRDRGYEQYF. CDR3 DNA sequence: TGTGCCAGCGCACGAAGGGACAGGGGCTACGAGCAGTACTTC.

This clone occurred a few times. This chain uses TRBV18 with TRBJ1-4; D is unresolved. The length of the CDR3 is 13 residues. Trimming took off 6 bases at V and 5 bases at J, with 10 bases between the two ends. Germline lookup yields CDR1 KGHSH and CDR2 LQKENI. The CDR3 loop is CASSLVRNEKLFF. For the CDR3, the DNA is TGTGCCAGCTCCCTCGTCCGGAATGAAAAACTGTTTTTT.

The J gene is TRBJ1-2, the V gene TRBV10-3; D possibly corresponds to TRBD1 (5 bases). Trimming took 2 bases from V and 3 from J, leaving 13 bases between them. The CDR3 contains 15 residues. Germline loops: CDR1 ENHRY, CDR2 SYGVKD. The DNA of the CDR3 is TGTGCCATCAGTGAGCGGGAGAGGGGCTACTATGGCTACACCTTC. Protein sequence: CAISERERGYYGYTF.

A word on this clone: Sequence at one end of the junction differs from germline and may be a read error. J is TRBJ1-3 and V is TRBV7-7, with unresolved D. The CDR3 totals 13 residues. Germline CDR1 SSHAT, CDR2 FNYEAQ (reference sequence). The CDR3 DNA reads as TGTGCTAGCAGCCTGGGCGAGGGAAACACCATATATTTT. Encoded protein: CASSLGEGNTIYF.

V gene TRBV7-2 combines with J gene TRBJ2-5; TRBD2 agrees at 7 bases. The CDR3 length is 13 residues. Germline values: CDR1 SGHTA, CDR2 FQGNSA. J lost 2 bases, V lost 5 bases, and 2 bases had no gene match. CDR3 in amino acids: CASSPGGQETQYF. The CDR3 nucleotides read TGTGCCAGCAGCCCCGGGGGGCAAGAGACCCAGTACTTC.

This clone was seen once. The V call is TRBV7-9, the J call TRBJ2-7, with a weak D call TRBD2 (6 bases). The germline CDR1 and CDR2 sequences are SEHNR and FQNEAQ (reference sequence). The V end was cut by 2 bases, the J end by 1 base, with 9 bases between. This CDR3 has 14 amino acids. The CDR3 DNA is TGTGCCAGCAGCTTAATCGGGGGATCCTACGAGCAGTACTTC. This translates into CASSLIGGSYEQYF.

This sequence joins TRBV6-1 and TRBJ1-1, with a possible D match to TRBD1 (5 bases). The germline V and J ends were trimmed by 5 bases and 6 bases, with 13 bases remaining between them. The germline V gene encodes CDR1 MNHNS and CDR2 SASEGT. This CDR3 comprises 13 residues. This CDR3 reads CASSWGDRAEAFF. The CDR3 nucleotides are TGTGCCAGCAGTTGGGGGGATAGGGCTGAAGCTTTCTTT.

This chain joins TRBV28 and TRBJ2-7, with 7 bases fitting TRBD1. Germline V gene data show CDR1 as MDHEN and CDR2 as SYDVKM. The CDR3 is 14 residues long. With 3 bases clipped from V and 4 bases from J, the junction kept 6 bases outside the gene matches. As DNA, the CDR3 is TGTGCCAGCAGTTTTTCCGACAGGGAGTACGAGCAGTACTTC. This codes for CASSFSDREYEQYF.

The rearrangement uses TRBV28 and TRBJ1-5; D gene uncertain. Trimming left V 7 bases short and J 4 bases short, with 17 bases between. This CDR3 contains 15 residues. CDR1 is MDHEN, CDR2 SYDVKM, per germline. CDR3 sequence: CASITGSPGNQPQHF. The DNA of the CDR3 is TGTGCCAGCATTACGGGTTCGCCGGGTAATCAGCCCCAGCATTTT.

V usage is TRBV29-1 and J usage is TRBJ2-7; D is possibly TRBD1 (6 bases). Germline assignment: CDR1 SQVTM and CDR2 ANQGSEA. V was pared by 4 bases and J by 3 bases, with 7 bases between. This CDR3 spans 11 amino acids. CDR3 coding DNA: TGCAGCGTTGTACAGGGCTACGAGCAGTACTTC. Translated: CSVVQGYEQYF.